One T cell receptor (beta chain) is described in this entry. Its antigen is unknown. It has no much larger one-base neighbor in the sample; base qualities were not kept. The library came from PCR. For sequencing, an Illumina HiSeq 2500 was employed. Unique molecular identifiers were incorporated into TCR beta cDNA libraries to reduce PCR and sequencing biases. Every 1 to 10 million input T cells yielded approximately 500,000 cDNA molecules, meaning each molecule approximated one T cell. The patient libraries were prepared and sequenced using the same protocol as the earlier healthy control dataset. Samples belonging to the same batch were prepared together, multiplexed and sequenced on a shared HiSeq lane. On the study's bioinformatics: Raw barcoded reads were processed with MIGEC, discarding single-read molecular identifier groups before consensus assembly and CDR3 extraction. Clonotype tables were post-analysed with VDJtools, normalizing diversity by down-sampling all datasets to the smallest sample size. To correct batch-related cross-sample contamination, repertoire overlap clustering matched CDR3 amino acid sequences but not nucleotide sequences. Using fastp trimming at Q25 and MiXCR clonotype assembly, TCRdb reanalyzed the public sequencing data and kept in-frame beta chains. One record per CDR3 amino acid sequence lists the most common genes and DNA. The V and J calls follow TCRdb's processing rather than the paper's. The sample yields approximately 400,000 distinct CDR3 sequences; less than 40% were counted once. The ten largest clones add up to around an eighth of the sample.

The data were obtained in a study of post-analysis software for immune sequencing data (dated by TCRdb to the mid-2010s). Describing the broader study: Disease courses on record covered relapsing-remitting, secondary progressive and progressive-relapsing multiple sclerosis, though some patients had no subtype annotation. Patient repertoires were compared against about a dozen previously published healthy control repertoires from donors aged 6 to 25 years. A subset of samples was prepared in parallel using single-end sample barcoding, then pooled and co-amplified after Illumina adapter ligation.

Including cysteine and phenylalanine, the CDR3 has 15 amino acids. Of the read, only the CDR3 DNA is kept; its 45 bases are in frame from base 1. Sequences SGHAT (CDR1) and FQNNGV (CDR2) are obtained from the germline V gene. Trimming costs V 3 bases and J 6 bases, and their ends lie 15 bases apart. To demonstrate the VDJtools post-analysis software, TCR beta repertoires were profiled from the peripheral blood of some 12 young patients with multiple sclerosis. The multiple sclerosis patients were children and adolescents between roughly 6 and 16 years of age. What the study reported, not specific to this receptor: Significantly higher frequencies in patients than in controls were found for about five TRBV segments, including TRBV5-6, TRBV5-1 and TRBV20-1. Multiple sclerosis patients had significantly lower normalized Chao1 diversity than controls, a result that suggests substantial peripheral T-cell clonal expansion. The multiple sclerosis patient group was slightly younger than the control group. Direct clustering with F measure revealed strong co-clustering of samples prepared in the same batch, which led to a batch-effect correction.

The sequence links TRBV11-2 to TRBJ2-4; the D gene is perhaps TRBD1, on 6 matching bases. Sequenced input: blood. The origin of this receptor is a girl under 18 with multiple sclerosis. The nucleotide sequence is TGTGCCAGCAGCTTCTCAGGGGCGCTTTTAAACATTCAGTACTTC. Its translation is CASSFSGALLNIQYF.